What follows describes a single TCR beta chain. Its antigen remains undetermined. No much larger clone exists at a distance of one base, and base qualities are not known. Ophthalmopathy patients had moderately to severely active disease, Clinical Activity Score of at least 3, NOSPECS grade of at least 4, and disease duration under 3 months. Patients with other autoimmune diseases, uncontrolled infections, pregnancy or lactation were excluded. Clinical symptoms, serum thyroxine, TRAb, thyroid ultrasound and orbital computed tomography formed the basis of the diagnosis. PBMCs were isolated from 7.5 to 10 ml of fresh peripheral blood by Ficoll-Paque density gradient centrifugation. Total RNA was extracted using Trizol reagent, and RNA quality was checked on an Agilent 2100 Bioanalyzer. The data were obtained in a study of Graves' ophthalmopathy and Graves' hyperthyroidism listed by TCRdb under 2018. Regarding the complete study: Peripheral blood samples were taken at the time of initial diagnosis, before any treatment was given. To explore V-J signatures that distinguish ophthalmopathy from hyperthyroidism, a discovery set of about a hundred patients was enrolled, made up of 40 to 45 with ophthalmopathy and some 58 with stable hyperthyroidism. For independent validation, a separate cohort was made up of 18 hyperthyroidism patients plus 17 patients who later progressed from hyperthyroidism to ophthalmopathy. The study used TCR beta repertoire signatures to distinguish Graves' ophthalmopathy from Graves' hyperthyroidism and to predict progression to ophthalmopathy. In total, 135 blood samples were TCR-sequenced: 43 ophthalmopathy, approximately 75 hyperthyroidism and about 17 hyperthyroidism-to-ophthalmopathy patients. In more than five hyperthyroidism patients, the T-cell repertoires found in thyroid tissue were compared with those found in blood. After sampling, hyperthyroidism patients received methimazole starting at 30 mg daily, and ophthalmopathy patients received high-dose intravenous methylprednisolone.

CDR1 DFQATT and CDR2 SNEGSKA were looked up in the germline V gene (reference sequence). The germline ends are 18 bases apart after V is trimmed by 3 bases and J by 10 bases. Inclusive of the bounding cysteine and phenylalanine, the CDR3 is 13 residues long. CDR3 DNA only is kept here, 39 bases in frame from base 1. General study outcomes and caveats: Among expanded thyroid clonotypes with frequency above 0.001, most also showed up in blood, which suggests that blood repertoires may reflect the thyroid immune response. In validation, the model predicted ophthalmopathy progression with nearly 71% sensitivity and around 72% specificity; some 13 predicted patients were CT-confirmed with GO in a median of approximately 6.5 months. Sample size was not predetermined statistically, and investigators were not blinded to group allocation. In cross-validation, the 13-signature model distinguished ophthalmopathy from stable hyperthyroidism with 87.88% sensitivity and 81.08% specificity, while in the test set the corresponding values were approximately 79% and 70%.

For repertoire sequencing, the TCR beta CDR3 regions were amplified from RNA transcripts. A first-round RT-PCR used HTBI primers with the Qiagen OneStep RT-PCR kit, followed by a second-round multiplex PCR, size selection and purification. Sequencing of the libraries was carried out on an Illumina HiSeq2000 in paired-end mode with 100 bp reads. The study's processing was this. Reads were processed with SOAPnuke, discarding reads with adapters, uncalled bases, mean Phred below 15, or no exact constant-primer or identifier match. COPE v1.2.5 was used to merge high-quality paired reads. Unique nucleotide sequences were defined as clonotypes and aligned to IMGT TRB V, D and J references using MiTCR v1.1. Only V-J combinations with frequency above 0.0001 were analysed, covering over 99% of repertoires. For each V-J combination, a TCR clonal expansion and chaos score was defined as F50 clonal expansion divided by the chaos observed in the TCRdist matrix. Features were reduced by Welch's t-statistics and random forest to some 13 V-J combinations, which fed a naive Bayes classifier. Thyroid-blood repertoire similarity was quantified with the Morisita-Horn index. TCRdb cleaned the public reads at Q25 with fastp, built clones with MiXCR and kept in-frame beta chains. Rows merge per CDR3 protein into single entries with the most common DNA and genes. The V and J calls and clone size come from TCRdb's table, not from the authors' own analysis. Present in this sample are hundreds of thousands of distinct CDR3 sequences, approximately 39% of which were seen just once. The ten largest make up over 2.5% of the sample.

Specimen: peripheral blood. The receptor's source is an adult man with Graves' ophthalmopathy. The rearrangement joined TRBV20-1 to TRBJ1-1, with TRBD1 tentatively as D gene (6 bases match). In nucleotide form, the sequence is TGCAGTGCTAGGAACCTCCTAGCGGGGGCAGCTTTCTTT. Its amino acids are CSARNLLAGAAFF.